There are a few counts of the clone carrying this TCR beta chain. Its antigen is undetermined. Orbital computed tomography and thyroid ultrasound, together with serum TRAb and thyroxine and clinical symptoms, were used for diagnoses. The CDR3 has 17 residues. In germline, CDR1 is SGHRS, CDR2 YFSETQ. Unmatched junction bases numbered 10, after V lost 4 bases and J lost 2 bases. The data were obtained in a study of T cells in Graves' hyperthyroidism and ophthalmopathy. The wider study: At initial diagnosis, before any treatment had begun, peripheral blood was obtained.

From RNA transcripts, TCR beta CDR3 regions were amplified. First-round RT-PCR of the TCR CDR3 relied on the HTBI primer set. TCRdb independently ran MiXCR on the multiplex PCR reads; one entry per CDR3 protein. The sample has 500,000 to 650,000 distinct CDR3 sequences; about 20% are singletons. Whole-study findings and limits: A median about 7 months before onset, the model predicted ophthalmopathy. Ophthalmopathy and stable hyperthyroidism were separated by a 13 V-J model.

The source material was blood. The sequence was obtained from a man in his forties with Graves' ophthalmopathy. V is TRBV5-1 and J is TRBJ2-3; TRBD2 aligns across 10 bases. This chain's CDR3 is CASSMEREGRITDTQYF. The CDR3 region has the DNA TGCGCCAGCAGCATGGAGCGGGAGGGCCGGATCACAGATACGCAGTATTTT.